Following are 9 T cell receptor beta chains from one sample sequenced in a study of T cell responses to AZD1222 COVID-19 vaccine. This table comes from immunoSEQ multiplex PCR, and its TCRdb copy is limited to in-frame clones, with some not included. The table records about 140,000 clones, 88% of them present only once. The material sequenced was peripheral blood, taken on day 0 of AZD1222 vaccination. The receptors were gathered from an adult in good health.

The CDR3 sequence is CASSQALSSGNTIYF. CDR3 nucleotides: TGCGCCAGCAGCCAAGCGTTAAGCTCTGGAAACACCATATATTTT. This chain links TRBV4-1 with TRBJ1-3; D is unclear. The V and J ends lost 1 base and 0 bases respectively, with 7 bases between them. CDR3 length equals 15 residues. Germline V gene lookup returns CDR1 MGHRA and CDR2 YSYEKL.

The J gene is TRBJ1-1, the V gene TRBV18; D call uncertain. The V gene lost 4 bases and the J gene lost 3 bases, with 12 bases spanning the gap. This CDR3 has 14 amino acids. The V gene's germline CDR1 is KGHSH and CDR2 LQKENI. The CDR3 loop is CASSRRGVDTEAFF. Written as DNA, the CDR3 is TGTGCCAGCTCACGCCGTGGCGTTGACACTGAAGCTTTCTTT.

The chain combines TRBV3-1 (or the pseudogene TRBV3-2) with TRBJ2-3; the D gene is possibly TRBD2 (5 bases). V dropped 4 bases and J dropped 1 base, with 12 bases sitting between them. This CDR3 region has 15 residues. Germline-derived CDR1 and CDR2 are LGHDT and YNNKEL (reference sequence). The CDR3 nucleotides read TGTGCCAGCAGCCCCATGGCGGGCGGCACAGATACGCAGTATTTT. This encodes CASSPMAGGTDTQYF.

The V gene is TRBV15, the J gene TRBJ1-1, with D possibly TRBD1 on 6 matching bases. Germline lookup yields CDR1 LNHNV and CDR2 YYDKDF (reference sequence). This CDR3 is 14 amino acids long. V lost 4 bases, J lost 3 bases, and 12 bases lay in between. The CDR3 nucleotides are TGTGCCACCAGCATTAACAGGGTGTACACTGAAGCTTTCTTT. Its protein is CATSINRVYTEAFF.

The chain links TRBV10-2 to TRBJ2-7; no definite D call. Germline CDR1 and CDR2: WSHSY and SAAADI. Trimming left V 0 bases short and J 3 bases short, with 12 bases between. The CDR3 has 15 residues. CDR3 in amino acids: CASSESASEFYEQYF. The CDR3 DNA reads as TGCGCCAGCAGTGAGTCGGCGAGCGAGTTCTACGAGCAGTACTTC.

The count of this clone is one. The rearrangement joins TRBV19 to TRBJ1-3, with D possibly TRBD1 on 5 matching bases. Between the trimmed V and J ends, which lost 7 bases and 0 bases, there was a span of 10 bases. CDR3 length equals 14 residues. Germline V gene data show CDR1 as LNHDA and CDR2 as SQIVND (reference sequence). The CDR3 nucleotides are TGTGCCAGTACCCCAGGACACTCTGGAAACACCATATATTTT. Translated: CASTPGHSGNTIYF.

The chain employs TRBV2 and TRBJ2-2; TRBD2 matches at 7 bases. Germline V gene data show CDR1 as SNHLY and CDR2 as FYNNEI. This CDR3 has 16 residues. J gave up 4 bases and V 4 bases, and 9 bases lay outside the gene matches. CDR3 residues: CASSGSRGGGTGELFF. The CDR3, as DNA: TGTGCCAGCAGTGGATCTCGGGGCGGGGGCACCGGGGAGCTGTTTTTT.

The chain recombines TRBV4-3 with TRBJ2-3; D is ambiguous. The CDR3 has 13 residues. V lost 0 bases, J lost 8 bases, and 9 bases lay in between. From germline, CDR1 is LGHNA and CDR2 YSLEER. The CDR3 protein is CASSQDQGRTQYF. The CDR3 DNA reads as TGCGCCAGCAGCCAAGATCAAGGGCGTACGCAGTATTTT.

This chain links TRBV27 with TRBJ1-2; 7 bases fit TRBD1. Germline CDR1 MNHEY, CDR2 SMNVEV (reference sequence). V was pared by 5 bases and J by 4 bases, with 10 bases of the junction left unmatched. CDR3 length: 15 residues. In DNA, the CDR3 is TGTGCCAGCAGTCCTAACAGGGGAGGAGGCTATGGCTACACCTTC. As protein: CASSPNRGGGYGYTF.